The clone carrying this TCR beta chain appeared many times. The antigen is undetermined. The read terminates 3 residues ahead of where the CDR3 ends, so the germline J gene completes it. Clones were read by immunoSEQ multiplex PCR, and TCRdb kept only the in-frame ones, dropping some. Sampling found more than 65,000 clones, none seen once. These data belong to a study of T cell clonality in common variable immunodeficiency. Findings of the study overall: Compared with healthy controls, CVID subjects showed increased TCRbeta clonality, mostly in about a third. CVID subjects shared fewer TCRbeta clones than healthy controls did. Fewer deletions and N-nucleotide insertions were reportedly seen in common variable immunodeficiency TCR beta sequences.

Caucasian heritage predominated among both patients and controls. This CDR3 spans 15 amino acids. The junction had 4 bases not matched to a gene; V was cut back by 3 bases and J by 2 bases. Germline V gene lookup returns CDR1 MNHNS and CDR2 SASEGT. This receptor was obtained from a person between 18 and 70 years old in good health. This sequence joins TRBV6-1 and TRBJ1-2; 9 bases line up with TRBD1. The specimen was peripheral blood mononuclear cells. CDR3 DNA (partial): TGTGCCAGCAGTGATGGGACAGGGCCGAACTATGGC. Translated, it gives CASSDGTGPNYG. The whole CDR3 sequence reads CASSDGTGPNYGYTF.